Presented here are 13 T cell receptor beta chains from one specimen sequenced in a study of cytomegalovirus exposure and HLA in healthy donors. In the PCR, 60 Vbeta and 13 Jbeta primers were used. Repertoires were generated with immunoSEQ multiplex PCR, while TCRdb's copy carries only in-frame clones and drops some. Among around 120,000 clones listed, around 76% were seen once. The sequencing input was PBMCs. The origin of the receptors is a man in his 60s in good health and CMV-seropositive.

In its sample, this clone was seen a few times. The chain is built from TRBV28 and TRBJ1-6; no definite D call. V was cut by 7 bases and J by 7 bases, with 11 bases left in between. From germline, CDR1 is MDHEN and CDR2 SYDVKM. The length of the CDR3 is 13 residues. The CDR3 coding sequence is TGTGCCAGCACCTTATCCGGGAATTCACCCCTCCACTTT. This codes for CASTLSGNSPLHF.

The chain has TRBV10-3 and TRBJ2-5; 7 nucleotides line up with TRBD1. J was trimmed by 2 bases and V by 4 bases; bases with no gene match: 4. The CDR3 is 14 residues long. The germline V gene has CDR1 ENHRY and CDR2 SYGVKD. CDR3 region: CAISARTGQETQYF. The CDR3 DNA reads TGTGCCATCAGTGCTCGGACAGGTCAAGAGACCCAGTACTTC.

The chain recombines TRBV2 with TRBJ1-1, with D perhaps matching TRBD1 (5 bases). With 4 bases removed from V and 1 base from J, the gap between germline ends came to 7 bases. Germline V gives CDR1 SNHLY, CDR2 FYNNEI. There are 13 residues in the CDR3. The CDR3 here is CASSVRGNTEAFF. The CDR3 bases are TGTGCCAGCAGTGTAAGGGGGAACACTGAAGCTTTCTTT.

V and J are TRBV5-1 and TRBJ2-1, with TRBD1 matching over 10 bases. The CDR3 has 18 amino acids. Germline V gene data show CDR1 as SGHRS and CDR2 as YFSETQ. The V gene end was trimmed by 3 bases and the J gene end by 0 bases; junction bases not matched to a gene: 9. CDR3 loop: CASSYKTGGQDSYNEQFF. DNA of the CDR3: TGCGCCAGCAGCTATAAGACAGGGGGCCAAGACTCCTACAATGAGCAGTTCTTC.

The chain couples TRBV5-1 to TRBJ1-1; 8 bases are a match to TRBD1. J was trimmed by 3 bases and V by 3 bases; bases with no gene match: 4. There are 14 residues in the CDR3. The V gene's germline CDR1 is SGHRS and CDR2 YFSETQ. The CDR3 DNA reads as TGCGCCAGCAGCTCAGGACAGGGAGACACTGAAGCTTTCTTT. Its translation: CASSSGQGDTEAFF.

The chain uses TRBV2 and TRBJ2-2, with TRBD2 matching over 7 bases. Germline CDR1 SNHLY, CDR2 FYNNEI. CDR3 size: 14 residues. With V trimmed by 4 bases and J by 4 bases, 3 bases remained unmatched. In DNA form, the CDR3 reads TGTGCCAGCAGTGTTTGGGGGGGCACCGGGGAGCTGTTTTTT. It codes for CASSVWGGTGELFF.

In its sample, this clone was seen a few times. The genes are TRBV5-1 and TRBJ2-7; the match to TRBD1 covers 9 bases. J gave up 5 bases and V 4 bases, and 7 bases lay outside the gene matches. The CDR3 contains 14 residues. CDR1 is SGHRS and CDR2 is YFSETQ in the germline V gene. The CDR3 sequence is CASSEDRGPNEQYF. As DNA, the CDR3 is TGCGCCAGCAGCGAGGACAGGGGCCCTAACGAGCAGTACTTC.

CDR3 sequence reads: CASSREGGGTEAFF. CDR3 coding DNA: TGCGCCAGCAGCCGGGAGGGGGGCGGCACTGAAGCTTTCTTT. This sequence joins TRBV5-1 and TRBJ1-1, with D perhaps TRBD1 (6 bases). The CDR3 contains 14 residues. Per the germline V gene, CDR1 is SGHRS and CDR2 is YFSETQ. With 4 bases removed from V and 4 bases from J, the gap between germline ends came to 14 bases.

The chain uses TRBV11-2 and TRBJ1-1; 9 bases map to TRBD1. The CDR3 contains 15 residues. Germline V gives CDR1 SGHAT, CDR2 FQNNGV. The J segment lost 4 bases and the V segment lost 3 bases, leaving 6 bases of the junction unmatched. In DNA form, the CDR3 reads TGTGCCAGCAGCTTCGCGGGACAGGGCGGCACTGAAGCTTTCTTT. The encoded protein is CASSFAGQGGTEAFF. Using reference TRBV11-2 and TRBJ1-1 for the parts outside the CDR3, the full variable domain is EAGVAQSPRYKIIEKRQSVAFWCNPISGHATLYWYQQILGQGPKLLIQFQNNGVVDDSQLPKDRFSAERLKGVDSTLKIQPAKLEDSAVYLCASSFAGQGGTEAFFGQGTRLTVV.

The chain links TRBV30 to TRBJ2-1; D is perhaps TRBD1 (5 bases). The V gene lost 2 bases and the J gene lost 6 bases, with 11 bases spanning the gap. Germline CDR1 reads GTSNPN; CDR2 reads SVGIG (reference sequence). The CDR3 is made up of 13 amino acids. The CDR3 here is CAWSMWGGNEQFF. CDR3 bases: TGTGCCTGGAGTATGTGGGGCGGCAATGAGCAGTTCTTC.

The chain uses TRBV30 and TRBJ2-3, with 10 bases fitting TRBD2. CDR3 length: 17 amino acids. Germline V lookup: CDR1 GTSNPN, CDR2 SVGIG (reference sequence). Trimming took 1 base from V and 0 from J; bases not matched to a gene: 7. CDR3 bases: TGTGCCTGGAGTGCAGCTCGGACTAGCGGAAGCACAGATACGCAGTATTTT. Its protein is CAWSAARTSGSTDTQYF.

This chain uses TRBV19 with TRBJ1-5; D ambiguous. V was cut by 1 base and J by 1 base, with 8 bases left in between. CDR1 is LNHDA, CDR2 SQIVND, per germline (reference sequence). CDR3 length: 15 residues. CDR3 sequence: CASSIVSESNQPQHF. The CDR3 DNA is TGTGCCAGTAGTATAGTCAGCGAGAGCAATCAGCCCCAGCATTTT.

The V and J genes are TRBV7-2 and TRBJ1-5; perhaps TRBD1 as D (6 bases). This CDR3 has 15 residues. Germline loops: CDR1 SGHTA, CDR2 FQGNSA. The V end lost 1 base, the J end lost 5 bases, and 12 bases lay between the germline ends. For the CDR3, the DNA is TGTGCCAGCAGCTTAGGTGTACAGGGATATCAGCCCCAGCATTTT. Amino acids: CASSLGVQGYQPQHF.